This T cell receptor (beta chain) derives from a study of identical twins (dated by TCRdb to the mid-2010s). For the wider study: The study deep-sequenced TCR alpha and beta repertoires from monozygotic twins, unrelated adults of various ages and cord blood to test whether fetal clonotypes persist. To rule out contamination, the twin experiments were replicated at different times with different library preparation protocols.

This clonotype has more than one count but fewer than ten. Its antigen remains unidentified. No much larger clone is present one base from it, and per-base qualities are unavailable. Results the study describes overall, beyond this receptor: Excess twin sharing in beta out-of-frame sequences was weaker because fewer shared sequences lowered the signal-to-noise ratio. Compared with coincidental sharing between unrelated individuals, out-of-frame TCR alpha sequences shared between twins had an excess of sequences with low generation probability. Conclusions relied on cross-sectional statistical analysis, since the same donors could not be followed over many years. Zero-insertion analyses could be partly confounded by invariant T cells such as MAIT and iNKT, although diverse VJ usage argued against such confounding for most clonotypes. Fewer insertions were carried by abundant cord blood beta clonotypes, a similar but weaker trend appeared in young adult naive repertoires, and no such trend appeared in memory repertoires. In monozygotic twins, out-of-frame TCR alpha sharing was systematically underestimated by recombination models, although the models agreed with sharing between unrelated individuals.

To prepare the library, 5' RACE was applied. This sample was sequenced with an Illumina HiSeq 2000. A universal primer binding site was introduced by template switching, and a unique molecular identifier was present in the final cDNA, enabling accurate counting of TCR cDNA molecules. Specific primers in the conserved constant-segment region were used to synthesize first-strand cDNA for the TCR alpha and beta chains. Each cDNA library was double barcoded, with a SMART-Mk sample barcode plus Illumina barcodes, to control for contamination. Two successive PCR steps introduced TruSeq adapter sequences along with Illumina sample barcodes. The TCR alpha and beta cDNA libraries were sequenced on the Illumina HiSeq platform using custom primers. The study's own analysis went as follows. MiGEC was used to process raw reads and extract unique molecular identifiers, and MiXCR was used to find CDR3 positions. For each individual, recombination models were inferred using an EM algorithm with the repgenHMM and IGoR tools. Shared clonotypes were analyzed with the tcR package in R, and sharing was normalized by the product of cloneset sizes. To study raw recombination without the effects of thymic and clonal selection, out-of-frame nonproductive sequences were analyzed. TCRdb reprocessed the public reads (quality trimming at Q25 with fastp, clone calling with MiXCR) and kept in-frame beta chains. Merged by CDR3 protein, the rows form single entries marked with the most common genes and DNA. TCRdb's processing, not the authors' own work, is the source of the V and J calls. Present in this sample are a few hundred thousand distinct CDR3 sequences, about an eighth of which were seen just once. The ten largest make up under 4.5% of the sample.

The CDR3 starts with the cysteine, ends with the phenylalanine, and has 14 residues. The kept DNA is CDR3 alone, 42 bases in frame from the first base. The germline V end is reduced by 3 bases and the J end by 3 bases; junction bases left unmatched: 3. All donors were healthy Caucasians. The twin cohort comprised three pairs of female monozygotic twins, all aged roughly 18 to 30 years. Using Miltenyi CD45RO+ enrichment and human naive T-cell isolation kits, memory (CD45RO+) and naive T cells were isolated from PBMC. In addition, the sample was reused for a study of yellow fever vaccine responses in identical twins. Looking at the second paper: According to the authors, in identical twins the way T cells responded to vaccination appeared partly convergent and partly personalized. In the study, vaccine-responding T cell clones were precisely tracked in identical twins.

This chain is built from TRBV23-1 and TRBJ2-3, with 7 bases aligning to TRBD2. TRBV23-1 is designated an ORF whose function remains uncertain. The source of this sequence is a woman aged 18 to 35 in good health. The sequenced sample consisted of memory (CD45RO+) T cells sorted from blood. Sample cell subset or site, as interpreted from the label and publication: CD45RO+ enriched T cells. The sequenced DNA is TGCGCCAGCAGTCACCGGGGGGAAACAGATACGCAGTATTTT. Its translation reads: CASSHRGETDTQYF.